The 4 T cell receptor beta chains reported below all come from one sample, sequenced in a study of T cells after yellow fever vaccination. TCRdb re-analysed the 5' RACE reads in MiXCR, keeping a single row per CDR3 protein. The table records 130,000 or so distinct CDR3 sequences, roughly 15% of them present only once. The input for sequencing was CD8+ T cells sorted from PBMCs, taken 5 days after the yellow fever booster vaccination. The receptors originated from a young man who received the YFV17D yellow fever vaccine.

A note on this clonotype: A junction boundary mismatches the germline segment, possibly from a read error. The V gene is TRBV5-1, the J gene TRBJ2-3; D not resolved. The CDR3 covers 14 residues. Per the germline V gene, CDR1 is SGHRS and CDR2 is YFSETQ. The DNA of the CDR3 is TGCGCCAGCATCTTGTGGGCCTCAGAGGATACGCAGTATTTT. Translating gives CASILWASEDTQYF.

This clonotype was detected only a few times. This chain links TRBV10-3 with TRBJ1-4; 7 bases match TRBD1. The J segment lost 4 bases and the V segment lost 5 bases, leaving 7 bases of the junction unmatched. This CDR3 has 15 residues. From germline, CDR1 is ENHRY and CDR2 SYGVKD. The CDR3 nucleotides are TGTGCCATCAGTCTAGAGACAGGGAGTAATGAAAAACTGTTTTTT. It is translated as CAISLETGSNEKLFF.

Comment on this clonotype: One end of the junction does not line up with germline, which may come from a read error. The chain joins TRBV20-1 to TRBJ2-5; 10 positions agree with TRBD2. From germline, CDR1 is DFQATT and CDR2 SNEGSKA (reference sequence). The CDR3 spans 13 residues. The CDR3 DNA reads as TGCAGTGCCAGAGGACTAGCGGAAGAGACCCAGTACTTC. Amino acid sequence: CSARGLAEETQYF.

This clonotype has a handful of counts. The chain uses TRBV15 and TRBJ1-5; 9 positions match TRBD1. CDR3 length: 14 residues. Germline lookup yields CDR1 LNHNV and CDR2 YYDKDF (reference sequence). Trimming cost V 3 bases and J 6 bases; bases outside gene matches: 3. The CDR3 is CATSSDRGIQPQHF. CDR3 DNA sequence: TGTGCCACCAGCAGTGACAGGGGGATTCAGCCCCAGCATTTT.